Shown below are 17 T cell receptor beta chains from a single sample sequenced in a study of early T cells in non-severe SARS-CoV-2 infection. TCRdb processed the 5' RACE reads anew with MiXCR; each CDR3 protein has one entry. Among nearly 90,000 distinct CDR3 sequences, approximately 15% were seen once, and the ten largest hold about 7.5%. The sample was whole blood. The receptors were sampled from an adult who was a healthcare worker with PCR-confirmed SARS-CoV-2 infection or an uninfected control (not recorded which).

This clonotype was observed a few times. The CDR3 here is CASSLRVAEQFF. As DNA, the CDR3 is TGTGCCAGCAGTTTAAGGGTCGCCGAGCAGTTCTTC. The rearrangement uses TRBV28 and TRBJ2-1; D gene ambiguous. Trimming removed 2 bases at V and 10 bases at J, with 9 bases between. This CDR3 region has 12 residues. The germline V gene encodes CDR1 MDHEN and CDR2 SYDVKM.

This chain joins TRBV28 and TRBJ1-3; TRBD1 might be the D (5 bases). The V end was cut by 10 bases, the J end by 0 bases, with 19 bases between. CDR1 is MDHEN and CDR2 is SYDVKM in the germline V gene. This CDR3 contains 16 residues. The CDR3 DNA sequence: TGTGCCATCGTGGGGGGGGATTATCGCTCTGGAAACACCATATATTTT. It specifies CAIVGGDYRSGNTIYF.

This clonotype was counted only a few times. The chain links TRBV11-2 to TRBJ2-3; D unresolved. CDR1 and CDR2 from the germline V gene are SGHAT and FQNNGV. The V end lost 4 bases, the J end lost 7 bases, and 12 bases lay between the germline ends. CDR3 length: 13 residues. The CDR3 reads CASSSTPLNTQYF. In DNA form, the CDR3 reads TGTGCCAGCAGCTCCACACCACTTAATACGCAGTATTTT.

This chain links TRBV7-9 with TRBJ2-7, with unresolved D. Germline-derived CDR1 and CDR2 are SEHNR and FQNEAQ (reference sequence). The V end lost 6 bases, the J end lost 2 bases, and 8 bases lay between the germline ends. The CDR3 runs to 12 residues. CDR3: CASRGRTYEQYF. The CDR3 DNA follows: TGTGCCAGCAGAGGACGGACCTACGAGCAGTACTTC.

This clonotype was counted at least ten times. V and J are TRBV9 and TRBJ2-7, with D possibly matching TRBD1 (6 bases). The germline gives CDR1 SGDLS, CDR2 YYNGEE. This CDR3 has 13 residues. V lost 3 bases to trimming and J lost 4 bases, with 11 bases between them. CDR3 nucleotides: TGTGCCAGCAGCGGACAGGCGGCGTACGAGCAGTACTTC. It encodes CASSGQAAYEQYF. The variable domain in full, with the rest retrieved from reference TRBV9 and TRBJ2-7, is DSGVTQTPKHLITATGQRVTLRCSPRSGDLSVYWYQQSLDQGLQFLIQYYNGEERAKGNILERFSAQQFPDLHSELNLSSLELGDSALYFCASSGQAAYEQYFGPGTRLTVT.

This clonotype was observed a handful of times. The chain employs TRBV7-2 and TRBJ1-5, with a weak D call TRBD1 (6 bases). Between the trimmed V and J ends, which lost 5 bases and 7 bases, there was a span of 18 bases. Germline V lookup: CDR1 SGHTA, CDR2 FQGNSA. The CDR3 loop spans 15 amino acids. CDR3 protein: CASSPRRQVGQPQHF. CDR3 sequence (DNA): TGTGCCAGCAGCCCCCGCCGACAGGTCGGGCAGCCCCAGCATTTT.

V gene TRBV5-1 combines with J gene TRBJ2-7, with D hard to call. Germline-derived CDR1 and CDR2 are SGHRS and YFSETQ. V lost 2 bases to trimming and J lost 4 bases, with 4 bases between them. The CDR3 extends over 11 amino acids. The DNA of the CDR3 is TGCGCCAGCAGCTTTCGTTACGAGCAGTACTTC. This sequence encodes CASSFRYEQYF.

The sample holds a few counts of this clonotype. DNA for the CDR3: TGTGCCAGCACCAAGACAGGGTTCGAGCAGTACTTC. It translates to CASTKTGFEQYF. This chain connects TRBV6-2 or TRBV6-3 to TRBJ2-7; 7 nucleotides line up with TRBD1. The CDR3 totals 12 residues. The ends lost 7 bases at V and 6 bases at J; junction bases unmatched: 6. Germline-derived CDR1 and CDR2 are MNHEY and SVGEGT.

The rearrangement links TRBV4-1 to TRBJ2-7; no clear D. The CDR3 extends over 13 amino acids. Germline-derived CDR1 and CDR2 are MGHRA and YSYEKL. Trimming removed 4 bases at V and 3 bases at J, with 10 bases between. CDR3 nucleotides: TGCGCCAGCAGCCCATACGGGCTCTACGAGCAGTACTTC. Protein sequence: CASSPYGLYEQYF.

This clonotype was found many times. CDR3 nucleotides: TGTGCCAGCAGCCTTAGCGGGAGCTCCTACGAGCAGTACTTC. Residues: CASSLSGSSYEQYF. The gene calls are TRBV27 and TRBJ2-7; 9 nucleotides match TRBD2. The CDR3 has 14 amino acids. CDR1 is MNHEY, CDR2 SMNVEV, per germline (reference sequence). V dropped 6 bases and J dropped 0; count of bases not matched to a gene: 3.

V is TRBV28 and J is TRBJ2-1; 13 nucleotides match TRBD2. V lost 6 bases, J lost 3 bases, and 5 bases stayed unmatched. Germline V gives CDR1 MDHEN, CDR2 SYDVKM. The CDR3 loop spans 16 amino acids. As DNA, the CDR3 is TGTGCCAGCAGCGGACTAGCGGGAGAAGACTACAATGAGCAGTTCTTC. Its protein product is CASSGLAGEDYNEQFF.

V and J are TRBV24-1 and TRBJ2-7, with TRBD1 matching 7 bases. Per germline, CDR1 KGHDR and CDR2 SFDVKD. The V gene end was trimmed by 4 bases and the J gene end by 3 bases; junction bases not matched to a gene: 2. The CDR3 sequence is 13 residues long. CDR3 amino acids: CATSDRDSYEQYF. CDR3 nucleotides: TGTGCCACCAGTGACCGGGACAGCTACGAGCAGTACTTC.

CDR3 sequence (DNA): TGTGCCAGCAGCTTGGATCCGAGCGGGAGATCCTACGAGCAGTACTTC. It codes for CASSLDPSGRSYEQYF. The chain employs TRBV5-4 and TRBJ2-7, with 8 positions matching TRBD2. The CDR3 sequence is 16 residues long. Germline lookup yields CDR1 SGHNT and CDR2 YYREEE (reference sequence). With 0 bases clipped from V and 1 base from J, the junction kept 6 bases outside the gene matches.

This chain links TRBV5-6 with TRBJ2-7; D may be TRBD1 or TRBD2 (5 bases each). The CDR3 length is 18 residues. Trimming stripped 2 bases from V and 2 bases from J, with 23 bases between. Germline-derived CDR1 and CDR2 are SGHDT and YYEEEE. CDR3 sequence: CASSFLGTQGGAPYEQYF. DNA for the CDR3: TGTGCCAGCAGCTTTCTTGGGACCCAGGGCGGAGCCCCCTACGAGCAGTACTTC.

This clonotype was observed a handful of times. The CDR3 is CASRRSGNDNEQFF. The CDR3 nucleotides read TGTGCCAGCAGGAGGAGCGGGAACGACAATGAGCAGTTCTTC. The V gene is TRBV6-6, the J gene TRBJ2-1, with 7 bases fitting TRBD2. The CDR3 spans 14 residues. CDR1 is MNHNY and CDR2 is SVGAGI in the germline V gene (reference sequence). The V gene end was trimmed by 6 bases and the J gene end by 5 bases; junction bases not matched to a gene: 7.

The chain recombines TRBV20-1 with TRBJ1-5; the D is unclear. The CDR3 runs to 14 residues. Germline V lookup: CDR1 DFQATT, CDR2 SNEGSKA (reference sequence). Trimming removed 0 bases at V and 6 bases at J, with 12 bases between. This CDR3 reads CSARETGLGQPQHF. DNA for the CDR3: TGCAGTGCTAGAGAAACCGGGCTAGGTCAGCCCCAGCATTTT.

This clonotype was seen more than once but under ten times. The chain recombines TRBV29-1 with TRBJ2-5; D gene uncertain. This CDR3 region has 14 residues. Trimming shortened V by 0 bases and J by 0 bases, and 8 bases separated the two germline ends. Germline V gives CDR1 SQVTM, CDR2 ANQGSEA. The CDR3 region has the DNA TGCAGCGTTGAAGATGTCGGGCACCAAGAGACCCAGTACTTC. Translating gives CSVEDVGHQETQYF.